Listed here are 24 T cell receptor beta chains from one sample, sequenced in a study of CD4+ T cells in melanoma. Data came from immunoSEQ multiplex PCR; TCRdb stores just in-frame clones and leaves some out. The table lists 15,000 to 20,000 clones, 60% to 80% of them singletons. Sequenced material: cells from a culture (not recorded whether cultured in vitro). The receptor set was obtained from a human donor with melanoma.

This clone was observed once. The chain couples TRBV6-5 to TRBJ2-7; D remains unclear. The germline CDR1 and CDR2 sequences are MNHEY and SVGAGI. V was pared by 10 bases and J by 3 bases, with 10 bases between. The CDR3 has 11 residues. The DNA for the CDR3 is TGTGCCAACGGCCGAAACTACGAGCAGTACTTC. This encodes CANGRNYEQYF.

This chain uses TRBV7-6 with TRBJ2-3, with 7 bases identical to TRBD1. The CDR3 runs 16 residues. V lost 2 bases, J lost 6 bases, and 11 bases stayed unmatched. The V gene's germline CDR1 is SGHVS and CDR2 FNYEAQ. The CDR3 DNA reads TGTGCCAGCAGCTTATTGGGGCAGGGGGTCGTGGATACGCAGTATTTT. Translating it yields CASSLLGQGVVDTQYF.

The CDR3 bases are TGTGCCAGCACCCCCGGGAGTAGCGGGTCCTACGAGCAGTACTTC. Protein: CASTPGSSGSYEQYF. The V and J genes are TRBV7-9 and TRBJ2-7; 7 positions agree with TRBD2. CDR3 length equals 15 residues. With 7 bases clipped from V and 1 base from J, the junction kept 10 bases outside the gene matches. Germline V gene sequence: CDR1 SEHNR, CDR2 FQNEAQ (reference sequence).

The chain has TRBV30 and TRBJ1-5; weak D call: TRBD1 (6 bases). The CDR3 runs 19 residues. CDR1 and CDR2 (germline): GTSNPN, SVGIG (reference sequence). Trimming cost V 0 bases and J 2 bases, with 23 bases left between them. The DNA of the CDR3 is TGTGCCTGGAGTGTTGGCAGGGGCGCGGCCCGCGCGCGCAATCAGCCCCAGCATTTT. It specifies CAWSVGRGAARARNQPQHF.

This CDR3 reads CAWRRKGQGLYGYTF. CDR3 nucleotide sequence: TGTGCCTGGAGGCGTAAAGGACAGGGTCTCTATGGCTACACCTTC. J is TRBJ1-2 and V is TRBV30; TRBD1 matches at 8 bases. The germline gives CDR1 GTSNPN, CDR2 SVGIG (reference sequence). The CDR3 totals 15 residues. With 3 bases clipped from V and 4 bases from J, the junction kept 10 bases outside the gene matches.

The chain links TRBV10-3 to TRBJ1-4, with D possibly matching TRBD1 (6 bases). CDR1 and CDR2 (germline): ENHRY, SYGVKD. The CDR3 is made up of 15 amino acids. With 6 bases removed from V and 6 bases from J, the gap between germline ends came to 17 bases. Here the CDR3 DNA reads TGTGCCATCAGCACAGGGCCGTTCGGGTATGAAAAACTGTTTTTT. Encoded protein: CAISTGPFGYEKLFF.

This clone was seen only a few times. CDR3 DNA: TGTGCCAGCAGCTTTTCATCGACTAGTCAAGAGACCCAGTACTTC. This translates into CASSFSSTSQETQYF. The rearrangement joins TRBV7-3 to TRBJ2-5, with D possibly being TRBD2 (6 bases). From germline, CDR1 is SGHTA and CDR2 FQGTGA. The CDR3 is made up of 15 amino acids. Deletions cut 3 bases from V and 2 bases from J, with 13 bases between.

V gene TRBV5-1 combines with J gene TRBJ2-3, with 8 bases that match TRBD2. J was trimmed by 0 bases and V by 2 bases; bases with no gene match: 5. This CDR3 region has 16 residues. The V gene's germline CDR1 is SGHRS and CDR2 YFSETQ. CDR3 loop: CASSLNGGGSTDTQYF. Written as DNA, the CDR3 is TGCGCCAGCAGCTTAAACGGGGGGGGGAGCACAGATACGCAGTATTTT. The full variable domain, in which reference TRBV5-1 and TRBJ2-3 provide the parts outside the CDR3, is KAGVTQTPRYLIKTRGQQVTLSCSPISGHRSVSWYQQTPGQGLQFLFEYFSETQRNKGNFPGRFSGRQFSNSRSEMNVSTLELGDSALYLCASSLNGGGSTDTQYFGPGTRLTVL.

This clone was observed a single time. The chain links TRBV9 to TRBJ2-3, with D perhaps given as TRBD1 or TRBD2 (5 bases each). The CDR3 consists of 16 residues. The germline gives CDR1 SGDLS, CDR2 YYNGEE. Trimming took 3 bases from V and 4 from J, leaving 18 bases between them. This CDR3 reads CASSGPSIGGPDTQYF. The CDR3 DNA reads TGTGCCAGCAGCGGGCCTAGTATTGGGGGTCCAGATACGCAGTATTTT.

The rearrangement links TRBV6-1 to TRBJ1-2, with a possible D match to TRBD1 (6 bases). The CDR3 spans 15 residues. Germline CDR1 reads MNHNS; CDR2 reads SASEGT. Trimming took off 4 bases at V and 7 bases at J, with 19 bases between the two ends. The CDR3 region has the DNA TGTGCCAGCAGTGCCGGGTGGGGGCGAGGTTCTGGCTACACCTTC. Its protein product is CASSAGWGRGSGYTF.

The rearrangement uses TRBV10-3 and TRBJ2-5; tentative D call: TRBD2 (6 bases). Germline assignment: CDR1 ENHRY and CDR2 SYGVKD. The CDR3 is 13 amino acids. Trimming stripped 5 bases from V and 2 bases from J, with 9 bases between. The CDR3 DNA is TGTGCCATCAGTAGGGGACTTCAAGAGACCCAGTACTTC. Protein: CAISRGLQETQYF.

The CDR3 bases are TGTGCCAGCAGTTACTCGACCGGGGGGGGCATGACCCAGTACTTC. This encodes CASSYSTGGGMTQYF. V is TRBV6-5 and J is TRBJ2-5; TRBD2 agrees at 8 bases. The germline V gene has CDR1 MNHEY and CDR2 SVGAGI. The CDR3 spans 15 residues. The junction had 7 bases not matched to a gene; V was cut back by 0 bases and J by 7 bases.

This clone was recorded only once. V usage is TRBV7-8 and J usage is TRBJ2-3, with D possibly called TRBD1 or TRBD2 (5 bases each). Trimming pared 5 bases from V and 0 bases from J, leaving 15 bases between. The CDR3 has 16 amino acids. CDR1 is SGHVS, CDR2 FQNEAQ, per germline. This chain's CDR3 is CASSRRGAGSTDTQYF. CDR3 sequence (DNA): TGTGCCAGCAGCCGCCGAGGGGCCGGGAGCACAGATACGCAGTATTTT.

V is TRBV5-1 and J is TRBJ2-7; D perhaps matches TRBD1 (5 bases). CDR1 is SGHRS and CDR2 is YFSETQ in the germline V gene. This CDR3 is built from 13 residues. V was cut by 5 bases and J by 5 bases, with 14 bases left in between. The CDR3 sequence is CASRVAGYHEQYF. The CDR3 coding sequence is TGCGCCAGCAGGGTGGCAGGGTACCACGAGCAGTACTTC. The complete variable domain, with remaining parts taken from reference TRBV5-1 and TRBJ2-7, reads KAGVTQTPRYLIKTRGQQVTLSCSPISGHRSVSWYQQTPGQGLQFLFEYFSETQRNKGNFPGRFSGRQFSNSRSEMNVSTLELGDSALYLCASRVAGYHEQYFGPGTRLTVT.

This clone has just a few counts. This chain links TRBV5-1 with TRBJ1-4; no clear D. CDR1 is SGHRS, CDR2 YFSETQ, per germline. The V end lost 0 bases, the J end lost 6 bases, and 9 bases lay between the germline ends. CDR3 size: 14 residues. CDR3 coding DNA: TGCGCCAGCAGCTTGGGGCAGCGAGATGAAAAACTGTTTTTT. It codes for CASSLGQRDEKLFF.

The chain has TRBV7-8 and TRBJ1-2; D unclear. The germline V gene has CDR1 SGHVS and CDR2 FQNEAQ. The CDR3 totals 14 residues. V was shortened by 3 bases and J by 3 bases, with 11 bases between the two germline ends. CDR3 protein: CASSFREGHYGYTF. The CDR3, as DNA: TGTGCCAGCAGCTTTAGAGAGGGCCACTATGGCTACACCTTC.

The genes are TRBV5-5 and TRBJ2-3; 9 bases are a match to TRBD1. CDR1 is SGHKS and CDR2 is YYEKEE in the germline V gene (reference sequence). V shed 5 bases and J 6 bases; nucleotides not matched to a gene: 10. The CDR3 has 15 residues. The chain's CDR3 is CASRYTGTGMDTQYF. CDR3 nucleotide sequence: TGTGCCAGCAGATATACCGGGACAGGGATGGATACGCAGTATTTT. Using reference TRBV5-5 and TRBJ2-3 for the parts outside the CDR3, the full variable domain is DAGVTQSPTHLIKTRGQQVTLRCSPISGHKSVSWYQQVLGQGPQFIFQYYEKEERGRGNFPDRFSARQFPNYSSELNVNALLLGDSALYLCASRYTGTGMDTQYFGPGTRLTVL.

The V and J genes are TRBV7-8 and TRBJ2-2; perhaps TRBD1 as D (6 bases). CDR1 and CDR2 from the germline V gene are SGHVS and FQNEAQ. The CDR3 is 16 residues long. V was shortened by 2 bases and J by 0 bases, with 10 bases between the two germline ends. The CDR3 DNA is TGTGCCAGCAGCTTACTAGGACAGTCGAACACCGGGGAGCTGTTTTTT. Protein sequence: CASSLLGQSNTGELFF.

This chain joins TRBV5-1 and TRBJ1-4, with no clear D. Per the germline V gene, CDR1 is SGHRS and CDR2 is YFSETQ. CDR3 length: 14 amino acids. V lost 0 bases and J 0 bases, leaving 3 bases between the germline ends. This CDR3 reads CASSLGATNEKLFF. As DNA, the CDR3 is TGCGCCAGCAGCTTGGGGGCAACTAATGAAAAACTGTTTTTT.

The chain joins TRBV6-6 to TRBJ1-1, with TRBD1 matching over 9 bases. The junction had 17 bases not matched to a gene; V was cut back by 4 bases and J by 11 bases. The CDR3 has 16 amino acids. CDR1 and CDR2 (germline): MNHNY, SVGAGI (reference sequence). CDR3 DNA sequence: TGTGCCAGCAGTTCAGGACAGGGGCTCAGTATAGTCGGGGCTTTCTTT. Translated: CASSSGQGLSIVGAFF.

The chain combines TRBV9 with TRBJ2-5; perhaps TRBD2 as D (7 bases). This CDR3 contains 15 residues. CDR1 SGDLS and CDR2 YYNGEE come from the germline V gene. The germline V and J ends were trimmed by 2 bases and 4 bases, with 15 bases remaining between them. CDR3 region: CASSVAGAVGETQYF. The CDR3 nucleotides are TGTGCCAGCAGCGTGGCGGGGGCTGTTGGAGAGACCCAGTACTTC.

Here the CDR3 reads CASSPVGTSNEQFF. The CDR3 DNA is TGTGCCAGCAGCCCGGTCGGTACTTCCAATGAGCAGTTCTTC. The chain uses TRBV14 and TRBJ2-1; D remains unclear. Trimming removed 4 bases at V and 6 bases at J, with 13 bases between. Per germline, CDR1 SGHDN and CDR2 FVKESK. The CDR3 has 14 residues.

This clone is a singleton in its sample. The chain has TRBV2 and TRBJ2-7, with D possibly called TRBD1 or TRBD2 (5 bases each). The CDR3 runs to 12 residues. CDR1 is SNHLY and CDR2 is FYNNEI in the germline V gene. Deletions cut 8 bases from V and 2 bases from J, with 10 bases between. CDR3 nucleotide sequence: TGTGCCAGCGGGGGTAGCGCCTACGAGCAGTACTTC. Translated: CASGGSAYEQYF.

V and J are TRBV29-1 and TRBJ2-7, with no clear D. Germline CDR1 reads SQVTM; CDR2 reads ANQGSEA. Trimming pared 3 bases from V and 4 bases from J, leaving 22 bases between. The CDR3 runs to 16 residues. CDR3 protein: CSVESPVQSAQYEQYF. The CDR3 DNA follows: TGCAGCGTTGAGAGTCCGGTCCAATCGGCGCAATACGAGCAGTACTTC.